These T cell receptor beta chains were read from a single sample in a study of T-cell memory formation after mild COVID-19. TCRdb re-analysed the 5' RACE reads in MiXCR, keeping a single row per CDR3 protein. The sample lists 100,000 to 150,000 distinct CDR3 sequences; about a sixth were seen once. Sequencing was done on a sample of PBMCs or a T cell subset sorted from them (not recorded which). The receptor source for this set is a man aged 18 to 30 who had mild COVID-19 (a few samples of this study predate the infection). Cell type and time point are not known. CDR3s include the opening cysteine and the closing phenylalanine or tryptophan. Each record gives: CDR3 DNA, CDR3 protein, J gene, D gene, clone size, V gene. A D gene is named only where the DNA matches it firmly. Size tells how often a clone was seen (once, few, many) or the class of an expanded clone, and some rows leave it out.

TGTGCCAGCGGCCACGACCAGCAAACTGAAGCTTTCTTT	CASGHDQQTEAFF	TRBJ1-1	.	few	TRBV7-3
TGCAGTGCTAGGGGGCAGTTAGCTGACCAAGAGACCCAGTACTTC	CSARGQLADQETQYF	TRBJ2-5	.	many	TRBV20-1
TGTGCCAGCAGCTTGGGGATACCGGGACAGGGCGCGGAGACCCAGTACTTC	CASSLGIPGQGAETQYF	TRBJ2-5	TRBD1	.	TRBV5-6
TGTGCCAGCAGCGACAGGGCGAACACCGGGGAGCTGTTTTTT	CASSDRANTGELFF	TRBJ2-2	TRBD1	.	TRBV25-1
TGCGCCAGCAGCTTGGCGGGACAGACCGGGGAGCAGTACTTC	CASSLAGQTGEQYF	TRBJ2-7	TRBD1	.	TRBV5-1
TGTGCCAGCAGCCAAGGAGGGACGGGTAGCAATCAGCCCCAGCATTTT	CASSQGGTGSNQPQHF	TRBJ1-5	.	.	TRBV3-1
TGTGCCAGCAGCCCGTCGGAAGGAGCAGGGAATCAGCCCCAGCATTTT	CASSPSEGAGNQPQHF	TRBJ1-5	.	.	TRBV12-3/TRBV12-4
TGTGCCAGCAGCCCCAAGGGACAGGGTGGAACTGAAGCTTTCTTT	CASSPKGQGGTEAFF	TRBJ1-1	TRBD1	few	TRBV7-9
TGTGCCAGCAGCTTAGGGGTAGAGGAGCAGTTCTTC	CASSLGVEEQFF	TRBJ2-1	.	many	TRBV11-2
TGTGCCAGCAGCCCGGGAGCGCCAAATTCACCCCTCCACTTT	CASSPGAPNSPLHF	TRBJ1-6	.	.	TRBV4-2
TGTGCCAGCAGCCGGAATCAGCCCCAGCATTTT	CASSRNQPQHF	TRBJ1-5	.	few	TRBV5-4
TGTGCCAGCAGCCGCAGGGACGACGAGCAGTACTTC	CASSRRDDEQYF	TRBJ2-7	.	.	TRBV7-2
TGTGCCACCAGCAGAGGGGCGGCTTCCCATGAGCAGTTCTTC	CATSRGAASHEQFF	TRBJ2-1	.	.	TRBV15
TGTGCCAGCAGCTTAGGGTCGGGGGGCACAGATACGCAGTATTTT	CASSLGSGGTDTQYF	TRBJ2-3	.	.	TRBV7-7
TGTGCTAGCAGCCCGACGGGGCATTTGACCACAGATACGCAGTATTTT	CASSPTGHLTTDTQYF	TRBJ2-3	.	few	TRBV7-7
TGTGCCAGCAGCCGTACGACAGGGGATGGCTACACCTTC	CASSRTTGDGYTF	TRBJ1-2	TRBD1	few	TRBV7-2
TGTGCCAGCAGCACGGGGGACAGCTTAGGACCCCAGCATTTT	CASSTGDSLGPQHF	TRBJ1-5	TRBD1	few	TRBV5-6
TGTGCCAGCAGCCTGGGTGGGAATCAAGAGACCCAGTACTTC	CASSLGGNQETQYF	TRBJ2-5	.	many	TRBV5-5
TGTGCCACCAGTGCCGGACTAGCAAACGATTACAATGAGCAGTTCTTC	CATSAGLANDYNEQFF	TRBJ2-1	TRBD2	.	TRBV24-1
TGTGCCAGCAGTTGGGAAGGGGGCTACGAGCAGTACTTC	CASSWEGGYEQYF	TRBJ2-7	.	many	TRBV12-3/TRBV12-4
TGTGCCAGCACCTGGGACTCAAATTCACCCCTCCACTTT	CASTWDSNSPLHF	TRBJ1-6	.	few	TRBV14
TGTGCCAGCATCGTGACAGAGAACACCGGGGAGCTGTTTTTT	CASIVTENTGELFF	TRBJ2-2	.	few	TRBV7-9
TGCAGCCCGTCCTGGGCACATGAGCAGTTCTTC	CSPSWAHEQFF	TRBJ2-1	.	few	TRBV29-1
TGCGCCAGCCGTGAAACCGGGACAGGGGTCAATGAGCAGTTCTTC	CASRETGTGVNEQFF	TRBJ2-1	TRBD1	many	TRBV5-1
TGTGCCAGCATCACGACGGGGGATTCAGATACGCAGTATTTT	CASITTGDSDTQYF	TRBJ2-3	.	few	TRBV28
TGTGCCAGCAGTCCCTGGAACTCTGGGGCCAACGTCCTGACTTTC	CASSPWNSGANVLTF	TRBJ2-6	.	.	TRBV27
TGCGCCAGCAGCCCTAGGGAAGGGGGGATCGAGACCCAGTACTTC	CASSPREGGIETQYF	TRBJ2-5	.	few	TRBV5-1
TGTGCCAGCAGCTTCGGGACAGGGCCCGGGGAGACCCAGTACTTC	CASSFGTGPGETQYF	TRBJ2-5	TRBD1	.	TRBV7-6
TGCGCCAGCAGCCAACTCCAGGGGTACTATGGCTACACCTTC	CASSQLQGYYGYTF	TRBJ1-2	.	.	TRBV4-3
TGTGCCAGCACGCGAGAGACCTATAATTCACCCCTCCACTTT	CASTRETYNSPLHF	TRBJ1-6	.	few	TRBV6-2/TRBV6-3
TGCAGCGTTGGACAGGGGGCGAGCCAGCCCCAGCATTTT	CSVGQGASQPQHF	TRBJ1-5	TRBD1	.	TRBV29-1
TGTGCCAGCAGCTTAGAGGAGGGATACGAGCAGTACTTC	CASSLEEGYEQYF	TRBJ2-7	.	few	TRBV7-6
TGCGCCAGCAGCCAGTCCTACCGGGAAGCGGGTAACAATGAGCAGTTCTTC	CASSQSYREAGNNEQFF	TRBJ2-1	.	.	TRBV4-3
TGCGCCAGCAGCCAAGAAAGGGGACGGTCGGGACTAGCAGTTACCGGGGAGCTGTTTTTT	CASSQERGRSGLAVTGELFF	TRBJ2-2	TRBD2	.	TRBV4-3
TGCGCCAGCAGCTTAACAGGGGATCCCTACGAGCAGTACTTC	CASSLTGDPYEQYF	TRBJ2-7	TRBD1	.	TRBV5-1
TGCGCCAGCAGCCAAGACCCAACAGTCACAGATACGCAGTATTTT	CASSQDPTVTDTQYF	TRBJ2-3	.	.	TRBV4-3
TGCGCCAGCAGCCAAGGCTATAGCTCCTATAATTCACCCCTCCACTTT	CASSQGYSSYNSPLHF	TRBJ1-6	.	.	TRBV4-3
TGTGCCAGCAGAGTAGCGGGGGGGAACACCGGGGAGCTGTTTTTT	CASRVAGGNTGELFF	TRBJ2-2	TRBD2	.	TRBV7-8
TGCAGCGTTGGTGTAAGGGGGCAGCCCCAGCATTTT	CSVGVRGQPQHF	TRBJ1-5	.	few	TRBV29-1
TGTGCCAGCAGTTACTCGGCAGGGCAAGGGGATACGCAGTATTTT	CASSYSAGQGDTQYF	TRBJ2-3	.	few	TRBV6-6
TGTGCCAGCAGCCAAGATTCGACTAGCGGACGCGAGCAGTACTTC	CASSQDSTSGREQYF	TRBJ2-7	TRBD2	.	TRBV3-1
TGTGCCAGCACCTCCGGGACAGGGGGCACTGAAGCTTTCTTT	CASTSGTGGTEAFF	TRBJ1-1	TRBD1	.	TRBV12-3/TRBV12-4
TGTGCCAGTAGTATAGAAAGGCGCACTGAAGCTTTCTTT	CASSIERRTEAFF	TRBJ1-1	.	few	TRBV19
TGCGCCAGCAGCCCAGGGCGAGGAGGCAATCAGCCCCAGCATTTT	CASSPGRGGNQPQHF	TRBJ1-5	.	few	TRBV4-1
TGTGCCAGCAGCCCGACTAGCGGGGGGCCCAAGCAGTTCTTC	CASSPTSGGPKQFF	TRBJ2-1	TRBD2	few	TRBV7-2
TGCAGTGCTAGGGTCGACCTCAGGGAGCAGTACTTC	CSARVDLREQYF	TRBJ2-7	.	few	TRBV20-1
TGTGCCAGCAGCTGGGGGGGAATAGCCAAAAACATTCAGTACTTC	CASSWGGIAKNIQYF	TRBJ2-4	TRBD2	few	TRBV7-2
TGTGCCAGCAGCAGACAGGGGAACAATGAGCAGTTCTTC	CASSRQGNNEQFF	TRBJ2-1	TRBD1	.	TRBV7-2
.	CASSPRGRLMKNCFF	TRBJ1-4	.	.	TRBV18
TGCAGTCCAAGGGGCAATACCGGGGAGCTGTTTTTT	CSPRGNTGELFF	TRBJ2-2	.	few	TRBV20-1
TGCGCCAGCAGCCTACAGGTTCCTACACTCTATGGCTACACCTTC	CASSLQVPTLYGYTF	TRBJ1-2	.	.	TRBV4-3
TGTGCCAGCAGCCAAGGACTGACCGGGCTTCTTACGCAGTACTTC	CASSQGLTGLLTQYF	TRBJ2-7	.	.	TRBV4-2
TGTGCCACCAGTGAGTCCGGGACTGGACCAGATACGCAGTATTTT	CATSESGTGPDTQYF	TRBJ2-3	.	few	TRBV24-1
TGTGCCAGCAGTTACTCCCCGTCTTCTCTGTGGCTTTATGGCTACACCTTC	CASSYSPSSLWLYGYTF	TRBJ1-2	.	.	TRBV6-5
TGTGCCAGCAGCTTAATGGCGGGGGCTCAAGAGACCCAGTACTTC	CASSLMAGAQETQYF	TRBJ2-5	.	once	TRBV7-9
TGTGCCAGCAGCCCGCGACAGGGGGGCACCGGGGAGCTGTTTTTT	CASSPRQGGTGELFF	TRBJ2-2	TRBD1	few	TRBV11-1
TGTGCCAGCCATTCCGGCGGGGGATCAAATACGCAGTATTTT	CASHSGGGSNTQYF	TRBJ2-3	TRBD2	.	TRBV5-6
TGCGCCAGCAAACCTTCGAGCGGGGGTTACACCGGGGAGCTGTTTTTT	CASKPSSGGYTGELFF	TRBJ2-2	TRBD2	.	TRBV5-1
TGTGCCAGCAGCCAAGGGAAGTTCCTGGTTGCTAAGCAGTTCTTC	CASSQGKFLVAKQFF	TRBJ2-1	.	.	TRBV3-1